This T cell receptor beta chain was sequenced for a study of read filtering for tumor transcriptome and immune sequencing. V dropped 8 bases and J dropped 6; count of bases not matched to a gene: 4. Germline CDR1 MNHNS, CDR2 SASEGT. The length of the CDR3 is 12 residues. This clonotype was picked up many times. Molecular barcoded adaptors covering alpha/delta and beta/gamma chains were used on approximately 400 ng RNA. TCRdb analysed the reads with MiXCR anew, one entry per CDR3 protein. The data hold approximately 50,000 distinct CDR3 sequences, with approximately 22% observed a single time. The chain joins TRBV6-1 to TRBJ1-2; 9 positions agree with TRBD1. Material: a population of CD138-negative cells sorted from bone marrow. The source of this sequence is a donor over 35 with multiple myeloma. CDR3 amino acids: CASARDRDGYTF. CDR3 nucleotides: TGTGCCAGCGCAAGGGACAGGGATGGCTACACCTTC.